Presented here are 23 T cell receptor beta chains from one specimen sequenced in a study of CD8+ T cells in alopecia areata. TCR sequencing used cDNA made by reverse transcription of extracted RNA. Sequencing used immunoSEQ multiplex PCR; TCRdb keeps in-frame clones, though not all of them. Of around 100,000 clones in the sample, about 60% are singletons; the top ten hold 8% to 10%. Sequencing used CD4+ T cells sorted from blood. The receptor source for this set is a human donor in good health.

J is TRBJ1-1 and V is TRBV29-1; D call uncertain. Germline loops: CDR1 SQVTM, CDR2 ANQGSEA. Trimming cost V 2 bases and J 0 bases, with 10 bases left between them. The CDR3 is 14 amino acids. The CDR3 nucleotides read TGCAGCGTTGAACACGTTATAATGAACACTGAAGCTTTCTTT. This encodes CSVEHVIMNTEAFF.

The chain carries TRBV4-1 and TRBJ1-2, with D possibly TRBD1 on 5 matching bases. Per the germline V gene, CDR1 is MGHRA and CDR2 is YSYEKL. V shed 0 bases and J shed 4 bases, with 9 bases lying between them. The CDR3 runs to 14 residues. The CDR3 loop reads CASSQDRVSYGYTF. CDR3 nucleotide sequence: TGCGCCAGCAGCCAAGACAGGGTCTCCTATGGCTACACCTTC.

This clone was counted once. The chain employs TRBV14 and TRBJ1-6; 7 bases line up with TRBD1. J lost 7 bases, V lost 0 bases, and 3 bases had no gene match. Germline loops: CDR1 SGHDN, CDR2 FVKESK. There are 15 residues in the CDR3. The chain's CDR3 is CASSQEQGRNSPLHF. For the CDR3, the DNA is TGTGCCAGCAGCCAAGAACAGGGGAGAAATTCACCCCTCCACTTT. The full variable domain, rest sourced from reference TRBV14 and TRBJ1-6, is EAGVTQFPSHSVIEKGQTVTLRCDPISGHDNLYWYRRVMGKEIKFLLHFVKESKQDESGMPNNRFLAERTGGTYSTLKVQPAELEDSGVYFCASSQEQGRNSPLHFGNGTRLTVT.

The V and J genes are TRBV4-3 and TRBJ2-1, with D unresolved. The V gene lost 0 bases and the J gene lost 9 bases, with 12 bases spanning the gap. The CDR3 totals 14 residues. Germline CDR1 and CDR2: LGHNA and YSLEER. The CDR3 DNA sequence: TGCGCCAGCAGCCAAGATCTTCGGTCCCTTGAGCAGTTCTTC. This encodes CASSQDLRSLEQFF.

This clone came up a few times. The chain links TRBV29-1 to TRBJ2-3, with D unresolved. Trimming pared 0 bases from V and 0 bases from J, leaving 10 bases between. The CDR3 runs 15 residues. Per the germline V gene, CDR1 is SQVTM and CDR2 is ANQGSEA. The CDR3 DNA reads as TGCAGCGTTGAAGAAGGCAGATCTAGCACAGATACGCAGTATTTT. It specifies CSVEEGRSSTDTQYF.

This chain joins TRBV6-5 and TRBJ2-1; 11 bases are shared with TRBD2. The germline V gene has CDR1 MNHEY and CDR2 SVGAGI. This CDR3 region has 15 residues. V lost 4 bases and J lost 5; bases outside the gene matches: 4. CDR3 sequence (DNA): TGTGCCAGCAGTTCATTAGCGGGGGGGGACAATGAGCAGTTCTTC. It codes for CASSSLAGGDNEQFF.

The chain links TRBV28 to TRBJ1-2, with 12 nucleotides matching TRBD1. The CDR3 spans 16 residues. Germline CDR1 and CDR2: MDHEN and SYDVKM. Losses at the gene ends were 5 bases for V and 8 bases for J; bases not matched to a gene: 12. CDR3 sequence reads: CASSPGTGGSLGGYTF. The DNA for the CDR3 is TGTGCCAGCAGTCCTGGGACAGGGGGCTCATTGGGAGGCTACACCTTC.

This clone came up a few times. This chain links TRBV28 with TRBJ2-5; D not certain. CDR3 length: 13 residues. Germline-derived CDR1 and CDR2 are MDHEN and SYDVKM. Trimming cost V 1 base and J 5 bases, with 8 bases left between them. The CDR3 loop reads CASSLYIGETQYF. CDR3 coding DNA: TGTGCCAGCAGTTTATACATTGGGGAGACCCAGTACTTC.

This clone was observed a few times. As DNA, the CDR3 is TGTGCCAGCGTAGTGCCGAACACCGGGGAGCTGTTTTTT. Translation gives CASVVPNTGELFF. V gene TRBV28 combines with J gene TRBJ2-2, with D unresolved. Trimming pared 8 bases from V and 0 bases from J, leaving 7 bases between. Germline V gene data show CDR1 as MDHEN and CDR2 as SYDVKM. This CDR3 contains 13 residues.

The rearrangement joins TRBV5-1 to TRBJ2-5; D possibly uses TRBD1 or TRBD2 (5 bases each). CDR1 and CDR2 from the germline V gene are SGHRS and YFSETQ. The CDR3 totals 15 residues. V lost 1 base to trimming and J lost 1 base, with 11 bases between them. CDR3: CASSLMLGRQETQYF. CDR3 coding DNA: TGCGCCAGCAGCTTGATGTTGGGACGCCAAGAGACCCAGTACTTC.

The gene calls are TRBV29-1 and TRBJ2-5; D may be TRBD2 (6 bases). This CDR3 spans 12 amino acids. Germline CDR1 reads SQVTM; CDR2 reads ANQGSEA. Trimming removed 7 bases at V and 2 bases at J, with 11 bases between. The CDR3 region is CSAGRLQETQYF. CDR3 bases: TGCAGCGCGGGGAGGTTACAAGAGACCCAGTACTTC.

This chain joins TRBV30 and TRBJ2-4, with TRBD1 identical over 9 bases. This CDR3 is built from 12 residues. In germline, CDR1 is GTSNPN, CDR2 SVGIG (reference sequence). V gave up 3 bases and J gave up 8 bases; unmatched junction bases: 2. CDR3 region: CAWRGQGHIQYF. CDR3 in DNA: TGTGCCTGGAGGGGACAGGGACACATTCAGTACTTC.

V and J are TRBV4-2 and TRBJ2-1; TRBD2 might be the D (6 bases). Germline CDR1 is LGHNA and CDR2 is YNFKEQ. This CDR3 is 15 amino acids long. The V gene lost 0 bases and the J gene lost 6 bases, with 12 bases spanning the gap. CDR3 nucleotides: TGTGCCAGCAGCCAAGATGGGGGGACTCGCAATGAGCAGTTCTTC. This translates into CASSQDGGTRNEQFF.

The chain links TRBV29-1 to TRBJ2-1, with 7 bases that match TRBD2. Germline V gives CDR1 SQVTM, CDR2 ANQGSEA. The V and J ends lost 7 bases and 0 bases, in that order; junction bases with no gene match: 3. The CDR3 covers 13 residues. CDR3 coding DNA: TGCAGCGGGCGGGAGAGCTCCTACAATGAGCAGTTCTTC. Translation: CSGRESSYNEQFF.

The chain employs TRBV9 and TRBJ2-3; D gene ambiguous. The CDR3 extends over 14 amino acids. CDR1 is SGDLS and CDR2 is YYNGEE in the germline V gene. V was trimmed by 2 bases and J by 4 bases, leaving 11 bases between them. CDR3 loop: CASSVLWASDTQYF. The CDR3 DNA reads TGTGCCAGCAGCGTCCTTTGGGCCTCAGATACGCAGTATTTT.

A few counts support this clone. V is TRBV25-1 and J is TRBJ1-3, with 7 bases fitting TRBD1. This CDR3 contains 17 residues. CDR1 is MGHDK, CDR2 SYGVNS, per germline. The J segment lost 0 bases and the V segment lost 1 base, leaving 6 bases of the junction unmatched. CDR3 region: CASSELGTDHSGNTIYF. Here the CDR3 DNA reads TGTGCCAGCAGTGAATTAGGGACAGATCACTCTGGAAACACCATATATTTT.

This rearrangement joins TRBV19 to TRBJ2-1; D call uncertain. CDR1 and CDR2 (germline): LNHDA, SQIVND (reference sequence). V was clipped by 0 bases and J by 2 bases, with 5 bases between them. CDR3 length: 14 residues. The CDR3 DNA follows: TGTGCCAGTAGTATAGATTCCGCCTACAATGAGCAGTTCTTC. The encoded protein is CASSIDSAYNEQFF.

The chain employs TRBV19 and TRBJ2-3, with TRBD2 matching 7 bases. V lost 5 bases to trimming and J lost 1 base; unmatched junction nucleotides: 6. Germline V gene data show CDR1 as LNHDA and CDR2 as SQIVND (reference sequence). This CDR3 is 15 amino acids long. The CDR3 nucleotides read TGTGCCAGTAGTTGGGGGAGGGACCGCACAGATACGCAGTATTTT. Amino acids: CASSWGRDRTDTQYF.

CDR3: CASSDDPPYGYTF. Written as DNA, the CDR3 is TGTGCCAGCAGTGACGACCCCCCTTATGGCTACACCTTC. This chain uses TRBV6-5 with TRBJ1-2; D gene ambiguous. CDR3 length: 13 residues. Trimming stripped 5 bases from V and 5 bases from J, with 12 bases between. The germline CDR1 and CDR2 sequences are MNHEY and SVGAGI.

This clone was seen a few times. Here the CDR3 reads CASSVYLGQETQYF. The CDR3 DNA follows: TGTGCCAGCAGCGTATATCTTGGCCAAGAGACCCAGTACTTC. V is TRBV9 and J is TRBJ2-5; D is uncertain. Germline V lookup: CDR1 SGDLS, CDR2 YYNGEE. The CDR3 consists of 14 residues. V lost 1 base and J lost 1, with 8 bases in between. Together with reference TRBV9 and TRBJ2-5, the CDR3 gives the full variable domain: DSGVTQTPKHLITATGQRVTLRCSPRSGDLSVYWYQQSLDQGLQFLIQYYNGEERAKGNILERFSAQQFPDLHSELNLSSLELGDSALYFCASSVYLGQETQYFGPGTRLLVL.

This chain links TRBV30 with TRBJ2-2, with no clear D. This CDR3 is built from 15 residues. Germline V gives CDR1 GTSNPN, CDR2 SVGIG (reference sequence). The V and J ends lost 0 bases and 2 bases respectively, with 10 bases between them. DNA of the CDR3: TGTGCCTGGAGTGTACAACAGATTAACACCGGGGAGCTGTTTTTT. It yields the protein CAWSVQQINTGELFF.

This clone was seen more than once but under ten times. The chain joins TRBV30 to TRBJ2-3, with 7 bases lining up with TRBD1. Unmatched junction bases numbered 0, after V lost 3 bases and J lost 0 bases. The germline CDR1 and CDR2 sequences are GTSNPN and SVGIG (reference sequence). The CDR3 contains 13 residues. In DNA, the CDR3 is TGTGCCTGGAGGGGACAGAGCACAGATACGCAGTATTTT. Translated, it gives CAWRGQSTDTQYF.

The chain joins TRBV29-1 to TRBJ2-7; TRBD1 matches 11 bases. The CDR3 covers 16 residues. In germline, CDR1 is SQVTM, CDR2 ANQGSEA. Trimming removed 6 bases from V and 3 bases from J; junction bases left unmatched: 13. The CDR3 region is CSVLKVPGQGGYEQYF. The DNA of the CDR3 is TGCAGCGTCCTCAAAGTCCCGGGACAGGGGGGCTACGAGCAGTACTTC.